This T cell receptor (beta chain) was profiled in a study of blood T cells in healthy people across ages. This CDR3 contains 17 residues. CDR1 LGHDT and CDR2 YNNKEL come from the germline V gene (reference sequence). Trimming cost V 3 bases and J 2 bases, with 14 bases left between them. Study-level results: The percentage of naive T cells correlated strongly with TCR beta diversity.

Combining a sample-barcoded 5' primer with a J-beta primer mix, a second PCR ran for about 6 to 12 cycles. Via MiXCR, TCRdb re-called the 5' RACE reads, giving one row per CDR3 protein. The sample lists hundreds of thousands of distinct CDR3 sequences, roughly 58% seen once, with 30% to 45% in the top ten. This clonotype was recorded a few times. Its target is not known. The sequencing input was blood. The origin of this receptor is a man aged 60-69 years in good health. This rearrangement joins TRBV3-1 to TRBJ2-6; D perhaps matches TRBD1 (5 bases). The CDR3 is CASSHRSTGAGANVLTF. The DNA for the CDR3 is TGTGCCAGCAGCCACAGGTCTACAGGAGCTGGGGCCAACGTCCTGACTTTC.